The 30 T cell receptor beta chains listed next were all sequenced from one sample in a study of CD8 T cells in Susac syndrome (dated by TCRdb to the late 2010s). The library was built by means of the immunoSEQ multiplex PCR assay. RNA was extracted using the RNeasy kit, and about 0.45 to 1 microgram was reverse transcribed with random hexamers. TCRdb passed the public sequencing reads through fastp at Q25 and MiXCR, retaining productive beta sequences. Rows merge per CDR3 protein into single entries with the most common DNA and genes. In this sample the table shows 150,000 or so distinct CDR3 sequences, more than 85% of which occur a single time. Clones ranked in the top ten supply around 0.15% of the sample. Sequencing was done on a sample of CD4+ T cells from PBMCs. All receptors derive from a human donor with Susac syndrome.

V and J are TRBV30 and TRBJ2-1, with D hard to call. The V end lost 0 bases, the J end lost 8 bases, and 5 bases lay between the germline ends. Looked up from germline, CDR1 is GTSNPN and CDR2 is SVGIG (reference sequence). This CDR3 has 11 amino acids. The CDR3 region has the DNA TGTGCCTGGAGTGTACGGGATGAGCAGTTCTTC. Translating gives CAWSVRDEQFF.

This chain links TRBV15 with TRBJ1-2; D perhaps matches TRBD1 (5 bases). The CDR3 contains 17 residues. Germline V gene lookup returns CDR1 LNHNV and CDR2 YYDKDF (reference sequence). V lost 0 bases, J lost 0 bases, and 14 bases lay in between. This CDR3 reads CATSRDQGMGSNYGYTF. CDR3 coding DNA: TGTGCCACCAGCAGAGATCAGGGAATGGGGTCTAACTATGGCTACACCTTC.

The CDR3 DNA sequence: TGTGCCAGCAGCAAGGGGGGGCTCGGGGAGACCCAGTACTTC. Its translation: CASSKGGLGETQYF. The chain has TRBV7-8 and TRBJ2-5, with D perhaps matching TRBD2 (7 bases). Trimming removed 5 bases from V and 5 bases from J, with 15 bases in between. Looked up from germline, CDR1 is SGHVS and CDR2 is FQNEAQ. This CDR3 comprises 14 residues.

J is TRBJ1-2 and V is TRBV29-1; no clear D gene. The V gene lost 4 bases and the J gene lost 4 bases, with 10 bases spanning the gap. There are 12 residues in the CDR3. Per germline, CDR1 SQVTM and CDR2 ANQGSEA. The CDR3 sequence: CSVGSDSYGYTF. CDR3 sequence (DNA): TGCAGCGTTGGCTCCGACTCCTATGGCTACACCTTC.

V usage is TRBV30 and J usage is TRBJ1-6, with D possibly being TRBD1 (5 bases). The CDR3 sequence is 13 residues long. Trimming stripped 5 bases from V and 1 base from J, with 6 bases between. In germline, CDR1 is GTSNPN, CDR2 SVGIG (reference sequence). The chain's CDR3 is CAWDSSYNSPLHF. CDR3 coding DNA: TGTGCCTGGGACAGTTCCTATAATTCACCCCTCCACTTT.

The gene calls are TRBV7-9 and TRBJ1-1; D unresolved. Trimming took off 5 bases at V and 6 bases at J, with 13 bases between the two ends. CDR3 length equals 13 residues. In germline, CDR1 is SEHNR, CDR2 FQNEAQ (reference sequence). CDR3 nucleotide sequence: TGTGCCAGCAGCAATAGTGGGTGGGCTGAAGCTTTCTTT. Its translation is CASSNSGWAEAFF.

The rearrangement joins TRBV30 to TRBJ2-5; 8 bases match TRBD2. The germline CDR1 and CDR2 sequences are GTSNPN and SVGIG (reference sequence). This CDR3 region has 17 residues. The V gene end was trimmed by 4 bases and the J gene end by 0 bases; junction bases not matched to a gene: 13. Here the CDR3 DNA reads TGTGCCTGGACCCCCCGGGAGGGATCCCGGTACCAAGAGACCCAGTACTTC. It translates to CAWTPREGSRYQETQYF. The whole variable domain, remainder taken from reference TRBV30 and TRBJ2-5, is SQTIHQWPATLVQPVGSPLSLECTVEGTSNPNLYWYRQAAGRGLQLLFYSVGIGQISSEVPQNLSASRPQDRQFILSSKKLLLSDSGFYLCAWTPREGSRYQETQYFGPGTRLLVL.

The V and J genes are TRBV27 and TRBJ2-1; D might be TRBD1 (6 bases). Germline V gives CDR1 MNHEY, CDR2 SMNVEV (reference sequence). CDR3 length equals 13 residues. V was pared by 6 bases and J by 5 bases, with 11 bases between. The CDR3 nucleotides read TGTGCCAGCAGATGGACAGTCAACAATGAGCAGTTCTTC. Translated: CASRWTVNNEQFF.

The chain links TRBV29-1 to TRBJ1-1, with D perhaps matching TRBD1 (5 bases). This CDR3 has 15 residues. The ends were cut back, 5 bases at V and 3 bases at J, with 19 bases in the middle. The germline gives CDR1 SQVTM, CDR2 ANQGSEA. The CDR3 protein is CSVRVSGQGYTEAFF. The CDR3 DNA reads as TGCAGCGTTAGAGTCTCGGGGCAGGGTTACACTGAAGCTTTCTTT.

The chain couples TRBV6-6 to TRBJ2-7; the D gene is possibly TRBD1 (6 bases). Trimming stripped 5 bases from V and 6 bases from J, with 11 bases between. This CDR3 has 12 residues. CDR1 is MNHNY and CDR2 is SVGAGI in the germline V gene (reference sequence). CDR3 coding DNA: TGTGCCAGCAGTACAGGGTTGGGCGAGCAGTACTTC. Protein product: CASSTGLGEQYF.

CDR3 sequence: CATSRATWNTIYF. CDR3 DNA sequence: TGTGCCACCAGCAGAGCCACTTGGAACACCATATATTTT. The chain joins TRBV15 to TRBJ1-3; D ambiguous. The V end was cut by 1 base, the J end by 7 bases, with 8 bases between. The CDR3 covers 13 residues. CDR1 LNHNV and CDR2 YYDKDF come from the germline V gene (reference sequence).

The V call is TRBV29-1, the J call TRBJ2-7; D perhaps matches TRBD1 (6 bases). The germline V and J ends were trimmed by 4 bases and 2 bases, with 9 bases remaining between them. Germline lookup yields CDR1 SQVTM and CDR2 ANQGSEA. The CDR3 extends over 12 amino acids. CDR3 DNA: TGCAGCGTTGTCCCAGGGGCCTACGAGCAGTACTTC. The encoded protein is CSVVPGAYEQYF.

The chain carries TRBV20-1 and TRBJ1-1; 7 bases map to TRBD1. Germline-derived CDR1 and CDR2 are DFQATT and SNEGSKA (reference sequence). V was clipped by 5 bases and J by 2 bases; unmatched bases: 2. The CDR3 runs 12 residues. CDR3 coding DNA: TGCAGTGCTCGGGACAGCAACACTGAAGCTTTCTTT. Residues: CSARDSNTEAFF.

Remarks on this clonotype: The junction and the germline gene differ at one end; a read error may be behind it. The rearrangement joins TRBV7-7 to TRBJ2-2; 12 bases are shared with TRBD1. CDR3 length: 15 residues. Germline assignment: CDR1 SSHAT and CDR2 FNYEAQ (reference sequence). CDR3 DNA sequence: TGTGCTAGCAGACCGGGACAGGGGGCCGCCGGGGAGCTGTTTTTT. Translation gives CASRPGQGAAGELFF.

The rearrangement joins TRBV20-1 to TRBJ2-5; the D gene is possibly TRBD2 (6 bases). Per the germline V gene, CDR1 is DFQATT and CDR2 is SNEGSKA (reference sequence). This CDR3 spans 14 amino acids. V shed 3 bases and J shed 5 bases, with 16 bases lying between them. CDR3 sequence: CSASLPGVRETQYF. CDR3 in DNA: TGCAGTGCTAGCTTACCGGGAGTACGGGAGACCCAGTACTTC.

The V call is TRBV29-1, the J call TRBJ1-2; D remains ambiguous. Germline CDR1 is SQVTM and CDR2 is ANQGSEA. There are 13 residues in the CDR3. Trimming shortened V by 5 bases and J by 8 bases, and 18 bases separated the two germline ends. CDR3 bases: TGCAGCGTTAAATCTGACCTCACGGAAGGCTACACCTTC. Protein sequence: CSVKSDLTEGYTF.

CDR3 DNA: TGCGCCAGCAGCTTAATAGCGGGGGCTTGGACAGAGCAGTTCTTC. This translates into CASSLIAGAWTEQFF. The chain is built from TRBV5-1 and TRBJ2-1; TRBD2 matches 9 bases. The CDR3 loop spans 15 amino acids. The V gene's germline CDR1 is SGHRS and CDR2 YFSETQ. Trimming took 2 bases from V and 10 from J; bases not matched to a gene: 10.

The V and J genes are TRBV29-1 and TRBJ1-4; D unclear. This CDR3 has 11 residues. V lost 6 bases and J 7 bases, leaving 9 bases between the germline ends. Germline V gives CDR1 SQVTM, CDR2 ANQGSEA. DNA of the CDR3: TGCAGCGTCGCCCTCCCTGAAAAACTGTTTTTT. It encodes CSVALPEKLFF.

This clonotype was recorded a few times. CDR3 nucleotide sequence: TGTGCCAGCAGTTTACGCAGCACAGATACGCAGTATTTT. It yields the protein CASSLRSTDTQYF. The V call is TRBV12-3 or TRBV12-4, the J call TRBJ2-3; D call uncertain. The CDR3 totals 13 residues. V was shortened by 2 bases and J by 0 bases, with 3 bases between the two germline ends.

The CDR3 nucleotides read TGTGCCACCAGCAACCGAAGACAAACCTCTGGAAACACCATATATTTT. Translation gives CATSNRRQTSGNTIYF. The genes are TRBV15 and TRBJ1-3; unclear D gene. Deletions cut 4 bases from V and 0 bases from J, with 13 bases between. The CDR3 has 16 amino acids. The V gene's germline CDR1 is LNHNV and CDR2 YYDKDF (reference sequence).

This clonotype has only one observation. This chain connects TRBV4-1 to TRBJ1-5; 9 bases map to TRBD1. CDR3 size: 15 residues. V shed 4 bases, J shed 4 bases, and the junction held 5 bases outside the gene matches. Germline V gene lookup returns CDR1 MGHRA and CDR2 YSYEKL. The CDR3 loop is CASSLGTGYNQPQHF. The CDR3 coding sequence is TGCGCCAGCAGCCTGGGGACAGGGTATAATCAGCCCCAGCATTTT.

The chain links TRBV2 to TRBJ1-2; no clear D. In germline, CDR1 is SNHLY, CDR2 FYNNEI. CDR3 length: 13 residues. V was shortened by 3 bases and J by 8 bases, with 13 bases between the two germline ends. In nucleotides, the CDR3 is TGTGCCAGCAGTGAGGAGGGCGCCGGCGGCTACACCTTC. Translating it yields CASSEEGAGGYTF.

J is TRBJ2-2 and V is TRBV15; D is undetermined. Germline assignment: CDR1 LNHNV and CDR2 YYDKDF (reference sequence). The germline V and J ends were trimmed by 0 bases and 1 base, with 6 bases remaining between them. The CDR3 consists of 15 residues. This CDR3 reads CATSRDERNTGELFF. The CDR3 DNA reads TGTGCCACCAGCAGAGATGAGAGGAACACCGGGGAGCTGTTTTTT.

The chain carries TRBV12-3 or TRBV12-4 and TRBJ1-5; D is possibly TRBD1 (5 bases). V shed 8 bases and J shed 3 bases, with 14 bases lying between them. This CDR3 contains 14 residues. CDR3 DNA sequence: TGTGCCAGCGGGTCGACAGTAAACAATCAGCCCCAGCATTTT. This codes for CASGSTVNNQPQHF.

The chain has TRBV20-1 and TRBJ2-3; D could derive from TRBD1 or TRBD2 (5 bases each). CDR1 DFQATT and CDR2 SNEGSKA come from the germline V gene (reference sequence). The V gene lost 3 bases and the J gene lost 3 bases, with 10 bases spanning the gap. The length of the CDR3 is 13 residues. CDR3 DNA sequence: TGCAGTGCTAGCGGGACCTTAACAGATACGCAGTATTTT. It specifies CSASGTLTDTQYF.

This rearrangement joins TRBV5-1 to TRBJ1-2, with TRBD1 matching 7 bases. Losses at the gene ends were 3 bases for V and 2 bases for J; bases not matched to a gene: 1. CDR3 length equals 13 residues. Germline CDR1 and CDR2: SGHRS and YFSETQ. The CDR3 DNA is TGCGCCAGCAGCTCGACAGGGAACTATGGCTACACCTTC. As protein: CASSSTGNYGYTF.

This sequence joins TRBV21-1 and TRBJ2-5; TRBD1, the table's D call, was not compared with the DNA. TRBV21-1 is a documented pseudogene. The CDR3 is 15 amino acids. CDR3 bases: TGTGCCAGCAGCAAAGTTCGGACAGACCAAGAGACCCAGTACTTC. It yields the protein CASSKVRTDQETQYF.

The chain couples TRBV19 to TRBJ1-5; D might be TRBD1 (6 bases). Germline CDR1 is LNHDA and CDR2 is SQIVND (reference sequence). The CDR3 spans 16 residues. Trimming pared 5 bases from V and 1 base from J, leaving 15 bases between. The CDR3 bases are TGTGCCAGTAGTGCTGACGGACAGTCAAGCAATCAGCCCCAGCATTTT. This gives the protein CASSADGQSSNQPQHF.

The rearrangement joins TRBV5-1 to TRBJ2-3; the D gene is possibly TRBD1 (5 bases). Trimming removed 4 bases at V and 2 bases at J, with 8 bases between. Germline-derived CDR1 and CDR2 are SGHRS and YFSETQ. This CDR3 has 13 residues. The DNA of the CDR3 is TGCGCCAGCAGCGCAGGGTTCACAGATACGCAGTATTTT. The encoded protein is CASSAGFTDTQYF.

The chain is built from TRBV20-1 and TRBJ1-1, with D possibly TRBD1 on 6 matching bases. V was pared by 2 bases and J by 8 bases, with 12 bases between. Germline CDR1 reads DFQATT; CDR2 reads SNEGSKA (reference sequence). This CDR3 contains 12 residues. CDR3 DNA: TGCAGTGCTAGAAGGGGGGAGCGGGAAGCTTTCTTT. This sequence encodes CSARRGEREAFF.